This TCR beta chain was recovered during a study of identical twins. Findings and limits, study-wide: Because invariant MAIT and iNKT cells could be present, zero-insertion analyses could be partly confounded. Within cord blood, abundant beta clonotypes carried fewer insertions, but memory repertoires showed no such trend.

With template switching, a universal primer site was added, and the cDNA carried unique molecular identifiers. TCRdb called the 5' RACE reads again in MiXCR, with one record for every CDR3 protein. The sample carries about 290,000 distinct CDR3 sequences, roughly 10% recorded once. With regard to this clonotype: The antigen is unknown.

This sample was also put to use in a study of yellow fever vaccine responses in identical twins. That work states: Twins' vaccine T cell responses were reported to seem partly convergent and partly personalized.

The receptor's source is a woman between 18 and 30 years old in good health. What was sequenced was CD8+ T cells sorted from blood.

In nucleotides, the CDR3 is TGTGCCACCAGTGGGGGGCCGGGGGCCAACGTCCTGACTTTC. This translates into CATSGGPGANVLTF. The chain uses TRBV24-1 and TRBJ2-6; maybe TRBD1 (6 bases). CDR1 is KGHDR and CDR2 is SFDVKD in the germline V gene. V shed 5 bases and J shed 4 bases, with 8 bases lying between them. CDR3 length: 14 residues.